Shown below are 25 T cell receptor beta chains from a single sample sequenced in a study of blood T cell repertoires in COVID-19. The table came from immunoSEQ multiplex PCR; TCRdb's copy has only in-frame clones and leaves some out. The sample lists roughly 230,000 clones, 65% to 90% seen once, with 7.4% in the top ten. Sequencing was done on a sample of peripheral blood. The origin of the receptors is a woman aged 50 to 60 with acute or convalescent COVID-19.

This clone was counted a few times. The chain links TRBV10-3 to TRBJ1-1; weak D call: TRBD1 (5 bases). Trimming removed 0 bases from V and 8 bases from J, with 28 bases in between. CDR1 is ENHRY and CDR2 is SYGVKD in the germline V gene. This CDR3 has 19 amino acids. CDR3 DNA sequence: TGTGCCATCAGTGAGTCGAGCCCAGGGCCTGAGTCTAGTCAGAAAGAAGCTTTCTTT. This encodes CAISESSPGPESSQKEAFF.

The chain is built from TRBV3-1 (or the pseudogene TRBV3-2) and TRBJ2-3; the match to TRBD1 covers 9 bases. There are 16 residues in the CDR3. V was pared by 3 bases and J by 4 bases, with 8 bases of the junction left unmatched. Germline CDR1 LGHDT, CDR2 YNNKEL (reference sequence). CDR3 DNA: TGTGCCAGCAGCCATGAACAGGGGGCGCGCCCAGATACGCAGTATTTT. Its translation is CASSHEQGARPDTQYF.

The V call is TRBV6-5, the J call TRBJ1-2, with D possibly being TRBD1 (6 bases). V was pared by 0 bases and J by 3 bases, with 11 bases between. The CDR3 is made up of 15 amino acids. Looked up from germline, CDR1 is MNHEY and CDR2 is SVGAGI. The CDR3: CASSYSTPGDYGYTF. DNA for the CDR3: TGTGCCAGCAGTTACTCGACGCCAGGGGACTATGGCTACACCTTC.

The chain employs TRBV12-3 or TRBV12-4 and TRBJ1-1; the match to TRBD1 covers 7 bases. This CDR3 is built from 13 residues. The V and J ends lost 9 bases and 3 bases, in that order; junction bases with no gene match: 7. In nucleotides, the CDR3 is TGTGCCAGTACAGGGGTCGCCCACACTGAAGCTTTCTTT. Translated, it gives CASTGVAHTEAFF.

The genes are TRBV3-1 (or the pseudogene TRBV3-2) and TRBJ2-3, with TRBD2 matching 14 bases. CDR3 size: 15 residues. Germline trimming cut 8 bases from V and 3 bases from J; bases unmatched to any gene: 4. CDR1 and CDR2 (germline): LGHDT, YNNKEL (reference sequence). Here the CDR3 DNA reads TGTGCCAGCGGGACTAGCGGGAGCGGGACAGATACGCAGTATTTT. Translation: CASGTSGSGTDTQYF.

This clone was observed a single time. The CDR3 DNA sequence: TGCGCCAGCTCCAGATCGGGGGAGTGGGAGACCCAGTACTTC. Protein: CASSRSGEWETQYF. The V and J genes are TRBV5-1 and TRBJ2-5, with D possibly matching TRBD2 (6 bases). Trimming removed 7 bases from V and 5 bases from J, with 18 bases in between. Germline CDR1 is SGHRS and CDR2 is YFSETQ. This CDR3 has 14 residues.

The CDR3 coding sequence is TGTGCCAGCAGCTTGAGTCAGGGGTACAATGAGCAGTTCTTC. Protein sequence: CASSLSQGYNEQFF. The rearrangement links TRBV5-4 to TRBJ2-1, with a tentative D call TRBD1 (6 bases). The ends were cut back, 1 base at V and 4 bases at J, with 9 bases in the middle. Germline CDR1 is SGHNT and CDR2 is YYREEE (reference sequence). The CDR3 length is 14 residues.

CDR3 coding DNA: TGCGCCAGTGTCGGGCGGGAGCTTATTCATGAGCAGTTCTTC. Translation: CASVGRELIHEQFF. The chain employs TRBV10-2 and TRBJ2-1, with 7 bases identical to TRBD2. Germline-derived CDR1 and CDR2 are WSHSY and SAAADI. The CDR3 has 14 amino acids. The trim removed 9 bases at V and 8 bases at J, leaving 13 bases unmatched.

The V gene is TRBV12-5, the J gene TRBJ1-2; D unresolved. Germline lookup yields CDR1 LGHNT and CDR2 FRNRAP. The germline V and J ends were trimmed by 1 base and 7 bases, with 16 bases remaining between them. CDR3 size: 15 residues. For the CDR3, the DNA is TGTGCTAGTGGTTTGGGACCAGCCCTTGAGGGTGGCTACACCTTC. Amino acids: CASGLGPALEGGYTF.

This chain links TRBV6-5 with TRBJ2-5; the D gene is possibly TRBD2 (6 bases). CDR1 and CDR2 from the germline V gene are MNHEY and SVGAGI. V was pared by 6 bases and J by 5 bases, with 19 bases between. CDR3 size: 15 residues. The CDR3 nucleotides read TGTGCCAGCAGCGGAGTGGGACTGGGAGCGGAGACCCAGTACTTC. Residues: CASSGVGLGAETQYF.

This clone turned up a few times. The chain links TRBV2 to TRBJ1-3; no clear D. V lost 2 bases and J lost 4, with 9 bases in between. Germline CDR1 SNHLY, CDR2 FYNNEI. The CDR3 spans 14 residues. CDR3 nucleotide sequence: TGTGCCAGCAGTGAAAGAGAAGCAGGAAACACCATATATTTT. Its translation: CASSEREAGNTIYF.

The rearrangement links TRBV27 to TRBJ1-1; 8 bases map to TRBD1. Germline CDR1 and CDR2: MNHEY and SMNVEV (reference sequence). J gave up 12 bases and V 4 bases, and 7 bases lay outside the gene matches. The CDR3 covers 12 residues. The CDR3 here is CASSSGTGWTFF. The CDR3 nucleotides read TGTGCCAGCAGTTCCGGGACAGGTTGGACTTTCTTT.

The chain links TRBV6-5 to TRBJ1-5; the match to TRBD1 covers 12 bases. V lost 6 bases to trimming and J lost 6 bases; unmatched junction nucleotides: 6. The germline V gene has CDR1 MNHEY and CDR2 SVGAGI. This CDR3 has 15 amino acids. CDR3 sequence reads: CASSRDRGRAQPQHF. For the CDR3, the DNA is TGTGCCAGCAGCCGGGACAGGGGGCGAGCTCAGCCCCAGCATTTT.

V usage is TRBV3-1 (or the pseudogene TRBV3-2) and J usage is TRBJ1-6; 11 bases align to TRBD1. The CDR3 is made up of 18 amino acids. Trimming cost V 4 bases and J 6 bases; bases outside gene matches: 11. Germline assignment: CDR1 LGHDT and CDR2 YNNKEL (reference sequence). The CDR3 region is CASSLAGTGGWINSPLHF. The CDR3 DNA sequence: TGTGCCAGCAGCCTAGCCGGGACAGGGGGGTGGATTAATTCACCCCTCCACTTT.

The chain uses TRBV30 and TRBJ2-2; 12 nucleotides align to TRBD2. Trimming removed 0 bases from V and 0 bases from J; junction bases left unmatched: 2. CDR3 length: 17 residues. The germline V gene encodes CDR1 GTSNPN and CDR2 SVGIG (reference sequence). CDR3 nucleotide sequence: TGTGCCTGGAGTGTACTAGCGGGAGGCGCGAACACCGGGGAGCTGTTTTTT. Its protein is CAWSVLAGGANTGELFF.

This chain joins TRBV7-2 and TRBJ2-1; 8 bases line up with TRBD2. V shed 5 bases, J shed 3 bases, and the junction held 9 bases outside the gene matches. CDR1 and CDR2 from the germline V gene are SGHTA and FQGNSA. The CDR3 consists of 16 residues. The CDR3 nucleotides read TGTGCCAGCAGCCAAAACGGGGGGGCCGTCTACAATGAGCAGTTCTTC. Its translation: CASSQNGGAVYNEQFF.

The chain has TRBV4-1 and TRBJ2-1; 8 bases fit TRBD2. CDR3 length equals 16 residues. V was clipped by 1 base and J by 10 bases; unmatched bases: 12. Germline V gene data show CDR1 as MGHRA and CDR2 as YSYEKL. DNA of the CDR3: TGCGCCAGCAGCCAAGGAGTCCAGCGGGAGTTTAGCGAGCAGTTCTTC. Encoded protein: CASSQGVQREFSEQFF.

The chain links TRBV6-2 or TRBV6-3 to TRBJ2-2; TRBD1 is a possible D gene (6 bases). CDR1 and CDR2 from the germline V gene are MNHEY and SVGEGT. V was trimmed by 4 bases and J by 8 bases, leaving 11 bases between them. There are 13 residues in the CDR3. The CDR3 sequence: CASSSQGSGELFF. Here the CDR3 DNA reads TGTGCCAGCAGTTCGCAGGGGTCGGGGGAGCTGTTTTTT.

The rearrangement joins TRBV19 to TRBJ2-7; TRBD2 might be the D (6 bases). This CDR3 is built from 11 residues. V was trimmed by 5 bases and J by 9 bases, leaving 11 bases between them. Germline V lookup: CDR1 LNHDA, CDR2 SQIVND (reference sequence). Here the CDR3 DNA reads TGTGCCAGTAGTTTCCGGGACTGGCAGTACTTC. This sequence encodes CASSFRDWQYF.

This chain connects TRBV9 to TRBJ1-1; D is possibly TRBD1 (5 bases). This CDR3 is built from 11 residues. The germline CDR1 and CDR2 sequences are SGDLS and YYNGEE. Deletions cut 7 bases from V and 6 bases from J, with 10 bases between. The CDR3 loop reads CASSGEAEAFF. The CDR3 nucleotides read TGTGCCAGCTCGGGGGAGGCTGAAGCTTTCTTT.

This sequence joins TRBV3-1 (or the pseudogene TRBV3-2) and TRBJ1-1; a possible D gene is TRBD1 (5 bases). From germline, CDR1 is LGHDT and CDR2 YNNKEL (reference sequence). There are 15 residues in the CDR3. V shed 3 bases and J shed 4 bases, with 15 bases lying between them. The CDR3 DNA reads as TGTGCCAGCAGCCACTCCCGGGGGTACGGCACTGAAGCTTTCTTT. Its translation: CASSHSRGYGTEAFF.

In DNA, the CDR3 is TGTGCGACTGGGGGGGCAGGCTTTTACGAGCAGTACTTC. It yields the protein CATGGAGFYEQYF. V gene TRBV6-5 combines with J gene TRBJ2-7, with D perhaps TRBD2 (7 bases). The V gene's germline CDR1 is MNHEY and CDR2 SVGAGI. The CDR3 runs 13 residues.

The chain uses TRBV29-1 and TRBJ2-1, with unresolved D. CDR1 and CDR2 (germline): SQVTM, ANQGSEA. The CDR3 spans 13 residues. The V and J ends lost 4 bases and 2 bases respectively, with 9 bases between them. The DNA for the CDR3 is TGCAGCGTTGGCAGTAGCCCCTACAATGAGCAGTTCTTC. Amino acid sequence: CSVGSSPYNEQFF.

The chain couples TRBV11-3 to TRBJ1-5, with TRBD1 as a possible D gene (5 bases). This CDR3 contains 15 residues. CDR1 is SGHNT, CDR2 YENEEA, per germline. V shed 1 base and J shed 7 bases, with 14 bases lying between them. The CDR3 loop reads CASSLAGGGFQPQHF. The CDR3 DNA reads as TGTGCCAGCAGCTTAGCGGGGGGAGGGTTCCAGCCCCAGCATTTT. The full variable domain, rest sourced from reference TRBV11-3 and TRBJ1-5, is EAGVVQSPRYKIIEKKQPVAFWCNPISGHNTLYWYLQNLGQGPELLIRYENEEAVDDSQLPKDRFSAERLKGVDSTLKIQPAELGDSAVYLCASSLAGGGFQPQHFGDGTRLSIL.

V and J are TRBV27 and TRBJ2-3, with TRBD2 as a possible D gene (5 bases). This CDR3 has 14 amino acids. Trimming removed 5 bases from V and 3 bases from J, with 12 bases in between. Germline CDR1 is MNHEY and CDR2 is SMNVEV (reference sequence). The CDR3: CASSVSGITDTQYF. CDR3 coding DNA: TGTGCCAGCAGTGTCTCGGGGATAACAGATACGCAGTATTTT.